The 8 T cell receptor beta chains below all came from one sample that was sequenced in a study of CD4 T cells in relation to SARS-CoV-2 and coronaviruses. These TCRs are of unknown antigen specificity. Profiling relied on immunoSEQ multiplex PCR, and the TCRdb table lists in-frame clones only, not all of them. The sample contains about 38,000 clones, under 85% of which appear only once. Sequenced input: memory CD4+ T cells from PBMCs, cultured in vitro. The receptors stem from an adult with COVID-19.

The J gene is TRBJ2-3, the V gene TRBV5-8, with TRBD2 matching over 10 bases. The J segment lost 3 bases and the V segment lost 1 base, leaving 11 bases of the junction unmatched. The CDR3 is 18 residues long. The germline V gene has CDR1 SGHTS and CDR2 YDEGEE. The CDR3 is CASSLIYLEREGTDTQYF. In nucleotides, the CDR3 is TGTGCCAGCAGCTTGATTTACCTCGAGCGGGAGGGAACAGATACGCAGTATTTT. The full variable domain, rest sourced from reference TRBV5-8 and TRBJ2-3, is EAGVTQSPTHLIKTRGQQATLRCSPISGHTSVYWYQQALGLGLQFLLWYDEGEERNRGNFPPRFSGRQFPNYSSELNVNALELEDSALYLCASSLIYLEREGTDTQYFGPGTRLTVL.

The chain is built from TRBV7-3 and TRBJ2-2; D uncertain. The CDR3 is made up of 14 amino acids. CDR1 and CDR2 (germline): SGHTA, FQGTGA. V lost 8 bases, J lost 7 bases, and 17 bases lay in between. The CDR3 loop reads CASQLSLSGGELFF. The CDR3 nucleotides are TGTGCCAGCCAATTGTCTCTGTCGGGCGGGGAGCTGTTTTTT.

For the CDR3, the DNA is TGTGCCAGCAGCCCTCGGGAGGGGCGAACCGGGGAGCTGTTTTTT. As protein: CASSPREGRTGELFF. The chain combines TRBV3-1 (or the pseudogene TRBV3-2) with TRBJ2-2, with 8 bases matching TRBD2. From germline, CDR1 is LGHDT and CDR2 YNNKEL (reference sequence). The CDR3 totals 15 residues. With V trimmed by 4 bases and J by 5 bases, 6 bases remained unmatched.

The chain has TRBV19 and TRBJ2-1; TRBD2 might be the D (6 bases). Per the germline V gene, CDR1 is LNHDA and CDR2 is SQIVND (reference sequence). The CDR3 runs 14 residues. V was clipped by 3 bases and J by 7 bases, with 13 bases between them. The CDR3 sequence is CASSIARGRNEQFF. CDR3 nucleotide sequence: TGTGCCAGTAGTATCGCACGGGGGAGGAATGAGCAGTTCTTC.

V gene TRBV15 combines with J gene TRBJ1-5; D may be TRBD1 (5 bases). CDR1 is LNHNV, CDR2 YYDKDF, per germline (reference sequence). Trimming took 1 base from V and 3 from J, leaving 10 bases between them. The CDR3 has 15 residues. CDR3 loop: CATSRAGRDNQPQHF. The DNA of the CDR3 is TGTGCCACCAGCAGAGCCGGCAGGGACAATCAGCCCCAGCATTTT.

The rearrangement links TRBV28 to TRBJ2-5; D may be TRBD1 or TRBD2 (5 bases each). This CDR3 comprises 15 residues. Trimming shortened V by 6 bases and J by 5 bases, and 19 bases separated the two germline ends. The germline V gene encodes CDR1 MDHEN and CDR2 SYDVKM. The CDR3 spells CASSPIVEGLETQYF. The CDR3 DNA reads TGTGCCAGCAGCCCCATCGTAGAGGGGTTGGAGACCCAGTACTTC. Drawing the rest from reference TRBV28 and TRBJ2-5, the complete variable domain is DVKVTQSSRYLVKRTGEKVFLECVQDMDHENMFWYRQDPGLGLRLIYFSYDVKMKEKGDIPEGYSVSREKKERFSLILESASTNQTSMYLCASSPIVEGLETQYFGPGTRLLVL.

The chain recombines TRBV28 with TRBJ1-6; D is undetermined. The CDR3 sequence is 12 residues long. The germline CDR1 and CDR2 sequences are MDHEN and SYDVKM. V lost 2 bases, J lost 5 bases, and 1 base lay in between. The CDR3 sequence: CASSLNNSPLHF. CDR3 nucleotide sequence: TGTGCCAGCAGTTTAAATAATTCACCCCTCCACTTT.

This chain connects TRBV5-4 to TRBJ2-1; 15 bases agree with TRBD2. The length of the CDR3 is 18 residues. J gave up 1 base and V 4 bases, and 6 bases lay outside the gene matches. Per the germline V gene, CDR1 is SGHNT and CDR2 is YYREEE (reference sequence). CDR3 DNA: TGTGCCAGCAGCCCGGGACTAGCGGGAGGCCCGTCCTACAATGAGCAGTTCTTC. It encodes CASSPGLAGGPSYNEQFF.